This T cell receptor beta chain originates from a study of T cell changes during pregnancy in multiple sclerosis. Data came from immunoSEQ multiplex PCR; TCRdb stores just in-frame clones and leaves some out. The repertoire holds fewer than 30,000 clones, with roughly 90% as singletons. This sample comprised CD8+ T cells from peripheral blood mononuclear cells, obtained in the third trimester of pregnancy. This TCR came from a female donor in good health, enrolled as a control in a pregnancy study.

The CDR3 DNA follows: TGTGCCAGCAGTGAAGTGAGCGGGAGCAGTACAGATACGCAGTATTTT. It translates to CASSEVSGSSTDTQYF. The chain links TRBV6-1 to TRBJ2-3; 8 positions match TRBD2. The germline CDR1 and CDR2 sequences are MNHNS and SASEGT. The CDR3 consists of 16 residues. The J segment lost 3 bases and the V segment lost 1 base, leaving 6 bases of the junction unmatched.